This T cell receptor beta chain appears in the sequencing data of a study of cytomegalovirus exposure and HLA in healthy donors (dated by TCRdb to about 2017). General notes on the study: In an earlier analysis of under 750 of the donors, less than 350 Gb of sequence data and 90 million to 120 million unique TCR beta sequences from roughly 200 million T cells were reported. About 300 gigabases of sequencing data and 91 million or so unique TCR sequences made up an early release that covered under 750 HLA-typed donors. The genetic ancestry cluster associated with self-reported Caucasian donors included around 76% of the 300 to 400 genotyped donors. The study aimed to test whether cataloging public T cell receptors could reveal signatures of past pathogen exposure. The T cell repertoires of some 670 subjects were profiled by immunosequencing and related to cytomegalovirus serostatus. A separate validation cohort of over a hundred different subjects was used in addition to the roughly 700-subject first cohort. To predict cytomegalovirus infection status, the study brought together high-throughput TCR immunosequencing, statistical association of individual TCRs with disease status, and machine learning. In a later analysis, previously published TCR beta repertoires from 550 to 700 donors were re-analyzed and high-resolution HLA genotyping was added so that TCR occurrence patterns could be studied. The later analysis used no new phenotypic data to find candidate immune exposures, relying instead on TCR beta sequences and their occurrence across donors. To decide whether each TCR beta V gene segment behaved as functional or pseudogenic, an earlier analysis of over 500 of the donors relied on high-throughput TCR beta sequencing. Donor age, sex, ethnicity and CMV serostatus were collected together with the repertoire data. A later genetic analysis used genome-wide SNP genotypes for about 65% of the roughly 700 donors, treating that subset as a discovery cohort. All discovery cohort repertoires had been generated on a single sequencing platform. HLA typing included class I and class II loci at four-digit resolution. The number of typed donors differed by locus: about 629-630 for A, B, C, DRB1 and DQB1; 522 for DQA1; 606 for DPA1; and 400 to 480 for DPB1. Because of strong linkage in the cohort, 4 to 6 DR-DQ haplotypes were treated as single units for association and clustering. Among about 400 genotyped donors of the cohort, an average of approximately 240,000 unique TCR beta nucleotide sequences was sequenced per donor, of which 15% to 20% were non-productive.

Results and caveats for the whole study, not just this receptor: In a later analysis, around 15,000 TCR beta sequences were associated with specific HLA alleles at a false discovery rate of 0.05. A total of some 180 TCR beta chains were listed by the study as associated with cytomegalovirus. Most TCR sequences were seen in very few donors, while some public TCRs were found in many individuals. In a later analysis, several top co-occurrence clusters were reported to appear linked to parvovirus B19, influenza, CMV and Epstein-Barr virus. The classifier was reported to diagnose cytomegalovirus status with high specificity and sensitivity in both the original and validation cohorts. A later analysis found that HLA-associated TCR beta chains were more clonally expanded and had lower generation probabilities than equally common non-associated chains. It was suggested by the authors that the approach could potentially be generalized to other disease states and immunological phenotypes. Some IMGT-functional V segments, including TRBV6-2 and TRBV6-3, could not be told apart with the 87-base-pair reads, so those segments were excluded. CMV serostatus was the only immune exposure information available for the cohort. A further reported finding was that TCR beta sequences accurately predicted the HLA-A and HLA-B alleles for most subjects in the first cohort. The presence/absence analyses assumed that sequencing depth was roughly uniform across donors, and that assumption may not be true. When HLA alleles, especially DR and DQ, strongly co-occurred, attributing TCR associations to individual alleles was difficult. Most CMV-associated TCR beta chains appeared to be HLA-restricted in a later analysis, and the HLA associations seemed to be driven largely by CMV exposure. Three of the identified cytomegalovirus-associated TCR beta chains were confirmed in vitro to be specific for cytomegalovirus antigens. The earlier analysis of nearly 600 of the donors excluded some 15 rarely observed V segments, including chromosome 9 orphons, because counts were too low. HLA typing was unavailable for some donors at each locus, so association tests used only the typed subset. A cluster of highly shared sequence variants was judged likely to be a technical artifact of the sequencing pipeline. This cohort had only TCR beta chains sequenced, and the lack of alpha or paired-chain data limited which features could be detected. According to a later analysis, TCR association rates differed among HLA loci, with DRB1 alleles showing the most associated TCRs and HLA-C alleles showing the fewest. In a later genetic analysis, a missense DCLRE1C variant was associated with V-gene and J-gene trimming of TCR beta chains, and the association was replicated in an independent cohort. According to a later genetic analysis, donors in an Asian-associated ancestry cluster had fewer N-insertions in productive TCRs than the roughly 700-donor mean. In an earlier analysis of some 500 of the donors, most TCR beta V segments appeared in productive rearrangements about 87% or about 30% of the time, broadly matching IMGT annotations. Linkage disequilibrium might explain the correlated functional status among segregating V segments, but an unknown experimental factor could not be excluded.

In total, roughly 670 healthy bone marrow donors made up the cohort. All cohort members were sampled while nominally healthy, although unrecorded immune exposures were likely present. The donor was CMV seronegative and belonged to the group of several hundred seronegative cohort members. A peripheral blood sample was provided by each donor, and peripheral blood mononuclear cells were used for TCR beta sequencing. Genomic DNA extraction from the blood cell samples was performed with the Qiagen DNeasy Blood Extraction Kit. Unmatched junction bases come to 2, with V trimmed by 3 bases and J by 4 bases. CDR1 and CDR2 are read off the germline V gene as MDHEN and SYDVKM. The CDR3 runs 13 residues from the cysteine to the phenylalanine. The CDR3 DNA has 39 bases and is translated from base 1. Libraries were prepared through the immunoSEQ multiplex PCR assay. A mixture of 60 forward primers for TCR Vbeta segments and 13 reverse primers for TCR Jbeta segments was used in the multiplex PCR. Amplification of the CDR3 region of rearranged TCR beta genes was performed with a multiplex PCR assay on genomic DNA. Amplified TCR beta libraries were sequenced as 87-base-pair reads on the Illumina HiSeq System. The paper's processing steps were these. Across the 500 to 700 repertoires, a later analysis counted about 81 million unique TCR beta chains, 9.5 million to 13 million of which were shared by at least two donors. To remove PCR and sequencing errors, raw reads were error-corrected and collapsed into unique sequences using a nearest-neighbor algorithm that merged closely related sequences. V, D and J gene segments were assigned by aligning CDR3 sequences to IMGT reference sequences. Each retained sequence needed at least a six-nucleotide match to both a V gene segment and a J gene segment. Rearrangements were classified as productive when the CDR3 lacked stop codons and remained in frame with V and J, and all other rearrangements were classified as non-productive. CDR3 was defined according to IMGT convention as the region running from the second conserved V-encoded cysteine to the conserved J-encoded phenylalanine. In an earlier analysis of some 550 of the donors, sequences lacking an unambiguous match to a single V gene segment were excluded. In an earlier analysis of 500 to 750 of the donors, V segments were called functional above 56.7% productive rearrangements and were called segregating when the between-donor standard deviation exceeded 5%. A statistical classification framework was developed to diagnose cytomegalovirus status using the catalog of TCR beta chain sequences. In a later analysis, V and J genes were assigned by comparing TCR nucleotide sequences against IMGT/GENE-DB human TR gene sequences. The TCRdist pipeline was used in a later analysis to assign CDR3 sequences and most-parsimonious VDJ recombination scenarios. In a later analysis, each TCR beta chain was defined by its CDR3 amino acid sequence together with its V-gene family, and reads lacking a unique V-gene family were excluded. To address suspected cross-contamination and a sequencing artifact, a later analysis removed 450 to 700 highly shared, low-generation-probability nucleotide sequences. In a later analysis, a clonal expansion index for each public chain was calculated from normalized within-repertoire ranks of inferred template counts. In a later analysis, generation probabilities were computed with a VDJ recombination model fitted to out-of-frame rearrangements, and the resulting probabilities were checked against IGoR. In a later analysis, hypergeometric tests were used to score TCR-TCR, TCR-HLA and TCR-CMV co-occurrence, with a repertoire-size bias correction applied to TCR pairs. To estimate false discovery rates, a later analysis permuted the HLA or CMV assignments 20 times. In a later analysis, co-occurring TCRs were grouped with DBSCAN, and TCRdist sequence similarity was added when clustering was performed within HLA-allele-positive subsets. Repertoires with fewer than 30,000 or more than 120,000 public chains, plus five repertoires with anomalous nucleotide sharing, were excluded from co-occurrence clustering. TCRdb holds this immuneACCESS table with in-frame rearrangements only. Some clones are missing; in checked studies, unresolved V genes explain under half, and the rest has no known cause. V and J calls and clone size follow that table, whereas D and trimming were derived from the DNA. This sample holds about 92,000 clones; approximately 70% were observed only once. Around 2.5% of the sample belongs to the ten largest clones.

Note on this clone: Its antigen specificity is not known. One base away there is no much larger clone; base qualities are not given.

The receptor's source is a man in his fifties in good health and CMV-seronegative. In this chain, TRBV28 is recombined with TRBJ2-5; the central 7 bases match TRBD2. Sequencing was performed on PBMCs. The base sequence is TGTGCCAGCAGTTTCGGGGGGAGAGAGACCCAGTACTTC. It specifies CASSFGGRETQYF.